The clone carrying this TCR beta chain was seen repeatedly, ten times or more. The antigen is undetermined. V was pared by 6 bases and J by 4 bases, with 10 bases between. This CDR3 is built from 11 residues. Germline V CDR1 and CDR2: SQVTM, ANQGSEA. The sample comes from a study of CD8 T cells in ankylosing spondylitis. Study results and limitations: The study looked at matched synovial fluid samples from ankylosing spondylitis patients. Disease-linked clones were reported to be significantly enriched there. Ankylosing spondylitis blood appeared to carry a characteristic TCR beta motif of roughly eight highly homologous variants.

One entry per CDR3 protein results from TCRdb running MiXCR on the 5' RACE reads. The table has some 800,000 distinct CDR3 sequences, 12% seen once. The specimen was blood, either unsorted or a sorted T cell fraction (not recorded which). The J gene is TRBJ2-7, the V gene TRBV29-1, with D perhaps TRBD1 (6 bases). This sequence was found in a male donor with ankylosing spondylitis. In DNA, the CDR3 is TGCAGCGTAGGGGGAAATTACGAGCAGTACTTC. Amino acid sequence: CSVGGNYEQYF.